Sequencing of this T cell receptor beta chain was carried out in a study of blood T cell repertoires in COVID-19. The wider study: Material from acute and convalescent COVID-19 was sourced from the United States, Italy and Spain. PBMCs, B-cell-depleted T cells, or T cells were the source of the cDNA or gDNA that made up the material.

In the authors' methods: Amplifying reference gene primers gave estimates of nucleated cell counts. The table came from immunoSEQ multiplex PCR; TCRdb's copy has only in-frame clones and leaves some out. V, J and clone size are those of that table, while D and trimming were read from the DNA. The data contain approximately 160,000 clones, 70% to 80% of them seen just once; the ten biggest clones take up roughly 8.6%. CDR3 length: 15 amino acids. CDR1 and CDR2 (germline): LNHDA, SQIVND (reference sequence). V was pared by 3 bases and J by 7 bases, with 7 bases of the junction left unmatched. V gene TRBV19 combines with J gene TRBJ2-2; 8 bases match TRBD2. Sequencing used peripheral blood. The source is a man aged 60 to 75 with acute or convalescent COVID-19. This CDR3 reads CASSMLAGRGGELFF. CDR3 nucleotides: TGTGCCAGTAGTATGCTAGCGGGTCGGGGCGGGGAGCTGTTTTTT.